Described below is a single TCR beta chain sequence and its context. Its specificity is not known. The authors sequenced TCR beta from blood CD8+ and CD4+ T cells. The CDR3 covers 15 residues. The germline gives CDR1 SEHNR, CDR2 FQNEAQ (reference sequence). The germline V and J ends were trimmed by 5 bases and 2 bases, with 15 bases remaining between them. An input of 0.5 to 1 ug of RNA was subjected to reverse transcription using random hexamers. Across 54 Vbeta and 13 Jbeta, immunoSEQ multiplex PCR amplified TCR beta CDR3. A single record per CDR3 protein comes from TCRdb applying MiXCR to the immunoSEQ multiplex PCR reads. This table holds around 170,000 distinct CDR3 sequences, 90% to 95% found once. The data belong to a study of CD8 T cells in Susac syndrome. Study details: The Susac syndrome patients that were sequenced included about six with active disease and roughly 8 in remission. Whole-study findings and limits: In Susac patients, clonal expansion was not detected in CD4+ cells.

The clonotype originates from a human donor with Susac syndrome. Input material: CD4+ T cells from PBMCs. This chain uses TRBV7-9 with TRBJ2-5; tentatively, D is TRBD1 or TRBD2 (6 bases each). CDR3 loop: CASSLVRGVQETQYF. The CDR3 nucleotides read TGTGCCAGCAGCCTAGTGAGGGGGGTTCAAGAGACCCAGTACTTC.